The T cell receptor beta chain described here comes from a study of CD8 T cells in Susac syndrome. The authors negatively isolated CD8+ and CD4+ T cells and FACS-enriched TEMRA cells. A quantity of about 0.5 to 1 ug RNA underwent reverse transcription using random hexamers. Across 54 Vbeta and 13 Jbeta, immunoSEQ multiplex PCR amplified TCR beta CDR3. In TCRdb, the immunoSEQ multiplex PCR reads were re-called with MiXCR into one record per CDR3 protein. Of more than 85,000 distinct CDR3 sequences in the sample, around 94% were seen once. This CDR3 has 16 residues. V dropped 5 bases and J dropped 0 bases, with 14 bases sitting between them. Germline assignment: CDR1 SGHTA and CDR2 FQGNSA.

This chain uses TRBV7-2 with TRBJ1-5; D is perhaps TRBD1 (6 bases). Material: CD4+ T cells from PBMCs. The TCR was taken from a human donor with Susac syndrome. CDR3 loop: CASSLVWGRSNQPQHF. The CDR3 nucleotides read TGTGCCAGCAGCCTAGTATGGGGGCGTAGCAATCAGCCCCAGCATTTT. Full variable domain (outside the CDR3, taken from reference TRBV7-2 and TRBJ1-5): GAGVSQSPSNKVTEKGKDVELRCDPISGHTALYWYRQSLGQGLEFLIYFQGNSAPDKSGLPSDRFSAERTGGSVSTLTIQRTQQEDSAVYLCASSLVWGRSNQPQHFGDGTRLSIL.